This entry is about one T cell receptor (beta chain). The antigen remains undetermined. Trimming cost V 4 bases and J 0 bases, with 10 bases left between them. Germline V lookup: CDR1 MDHEN, CDR2 SYDVKM. The CDR3 is 14 amino acids. The data were taken from a study of T cell clonotyping in hematopoietic cell transplantation. Study-level results: Recipient TCR diversity dropped after transplant; expanded clonotypes rose from day 30 to 180.

Stated time point: recipient sample about 28 days before transplant, after cytoreduction. Libraries were prepared by immunoSEQ multiplex PCR; TCRdb keeps only in-frame clonotypes and omits some of them. The repertoire holds roughly 30,000 clones, with more than 85% as singletons. This receptor was identified in a man over 45 with acute myeloid leukemia. Some clones in this sample may be carry-over from other donors' samples. V usage is TRBV28 and J usage is TRBJ2-7; possible D gene TRBD2, 5 bases. The starting material was peripheral blood mononuclear cells, obtained before stem cell transplant. CDR3 protein: CASSSAVHSYEQYF. CDR3 sequence (DNA): TGTGCCAGCAGTTCAGCGGTTCACTCCTACGAGCAGTACTTC.